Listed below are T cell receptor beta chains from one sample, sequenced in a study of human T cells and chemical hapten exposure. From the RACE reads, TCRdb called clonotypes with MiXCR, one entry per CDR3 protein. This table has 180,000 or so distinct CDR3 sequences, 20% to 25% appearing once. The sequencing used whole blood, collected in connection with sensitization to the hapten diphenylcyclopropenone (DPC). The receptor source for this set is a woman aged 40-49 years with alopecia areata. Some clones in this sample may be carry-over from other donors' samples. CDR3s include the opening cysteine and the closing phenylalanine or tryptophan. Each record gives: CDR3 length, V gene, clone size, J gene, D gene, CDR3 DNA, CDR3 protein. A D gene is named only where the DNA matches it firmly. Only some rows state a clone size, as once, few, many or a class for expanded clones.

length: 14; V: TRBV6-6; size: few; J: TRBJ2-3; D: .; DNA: TGTGCCAGCAGTTACATAAGCCTCACAGATACGCAGTATTTT; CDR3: CASSYISLTDTQYF
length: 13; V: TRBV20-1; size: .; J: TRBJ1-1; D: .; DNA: TGCAGTGCTAGAGATGGCAGGAACACTGAAGCTTTCTTT; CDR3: CSARDGRNTEAFF
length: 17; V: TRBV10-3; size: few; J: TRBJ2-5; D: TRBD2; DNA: TGTGCCATCGCCACATCGGCCGGAGCGGGAGGGAGGGAGACCCAGTACTTC; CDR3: CAIATSAGAGGRETQYF
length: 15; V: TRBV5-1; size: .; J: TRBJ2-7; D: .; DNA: TGCGCCAGCAGCTTGGTTCAGGGTCCTTCCTACGAGCAGTACTTC; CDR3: CASSLVQGPSYEQYF
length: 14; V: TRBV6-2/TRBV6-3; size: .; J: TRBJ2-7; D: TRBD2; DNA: TGTGCCAGCAGTCGAAGCGGGGCCCCTGGCGAGCAGTACTTC; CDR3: CASSRSGAPGEQYF
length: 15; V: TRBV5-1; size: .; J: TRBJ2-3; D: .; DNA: TGCGCCAGCAGCTTGACTAGACGAAGCACAGATACGCAGTATTTT; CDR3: CASSLTRRSTDTQYF
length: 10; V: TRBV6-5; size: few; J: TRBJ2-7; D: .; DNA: TGTGCCAGCGGGGTTTACGAGCAGTACTTC; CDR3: CASGVYEQYF
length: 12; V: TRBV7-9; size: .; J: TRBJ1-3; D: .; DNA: TGTGCCGACGTGTCGATAGGAAACACCATATATTTT; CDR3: CADVSIGNTIYF
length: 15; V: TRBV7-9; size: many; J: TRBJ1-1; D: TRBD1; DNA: TGTGCCAGCAGCTTAACAGGGGGCGACGGCACTGAAGCTTTCTTT; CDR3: CASSLTGGDGTEAFF
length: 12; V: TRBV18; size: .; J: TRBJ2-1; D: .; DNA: TGTGCCAGCTCACCACCGAGCGATGAGCAGTTCTTC; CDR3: CASSPPSDEQFF
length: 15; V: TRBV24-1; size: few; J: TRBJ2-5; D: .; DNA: TGTGCCACCAGTGATTCCAGGCAGACCCAAGAGACCCAGTACTTC; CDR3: CATSDSRQTQETQYF
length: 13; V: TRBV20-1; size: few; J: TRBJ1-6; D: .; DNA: TGCAGTAAGGCGGGGGCAGGGAATTCACCCCTCCACTTT; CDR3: CSKAGAGNSPLHF
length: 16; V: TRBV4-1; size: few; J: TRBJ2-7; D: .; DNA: TGCGCCAGCAGCCAAGAAAGGGGGGGAGCTAGCTACGAGCAGTACTTC; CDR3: CASSQERGGASYEQYF
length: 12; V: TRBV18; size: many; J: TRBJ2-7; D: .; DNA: TGTGCCAGCTCACCGCGGGACCGCGAGCAGTACTTC; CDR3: CASSPRDREQYF
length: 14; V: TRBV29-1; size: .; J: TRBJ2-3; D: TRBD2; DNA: TGCAGCGCAGCCGGGACTAGCGGCACAGATACGCAGTATTTT; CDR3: CSAAGTSGTDTQYF
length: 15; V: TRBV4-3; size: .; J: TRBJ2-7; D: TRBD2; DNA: TGCGCCAGCAGCCATATGAGGGCACGGGAGGACGAGCAGTACTTC; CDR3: CASSHMRAREDEQYF
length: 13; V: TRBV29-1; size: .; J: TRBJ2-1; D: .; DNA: TGCAGCGTGGTCGTCGGACTGTCTACTGAGCAGTTCTTC; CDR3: CSVVVGLSTEQFF
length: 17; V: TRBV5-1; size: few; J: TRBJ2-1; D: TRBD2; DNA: TGCGCCAGCAGCTTGGGACCGGGACTAGCGGGAGGGGATGAGCAGTTCTTC; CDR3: CASSLGPGLAGGDEQFF
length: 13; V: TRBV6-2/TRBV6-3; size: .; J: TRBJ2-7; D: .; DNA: TGTGCCAGCAGTCGACTGGTCCCCTACGAGCAGTACTTC; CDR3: CASSRLVPYEQYF
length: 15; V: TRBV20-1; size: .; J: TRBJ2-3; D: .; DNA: TGCAGTGCTAGAGCCCCAGCGCAAGCTGGGGATACGCAGTATTTT; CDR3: CSARAPAQAGDTQYF
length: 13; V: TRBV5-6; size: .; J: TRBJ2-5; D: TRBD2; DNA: TGTGCCAGCAGCCGCGCGGGGGTTGTGGCCCAGTACTTC; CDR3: CASSRAGVVAQYF
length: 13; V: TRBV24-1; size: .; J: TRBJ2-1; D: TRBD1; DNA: TGTGCCACTAGACAGGGACAGGGGAATGAGCAGTTCTTC; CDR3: CATRQGQGNEQFF
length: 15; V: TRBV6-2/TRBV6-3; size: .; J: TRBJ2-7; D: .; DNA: TGTGCCAGCGCTAATGAAGGGGAGCTAGCGAAAAAGCAGTACTTC; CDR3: CASANEGELAKKQYF
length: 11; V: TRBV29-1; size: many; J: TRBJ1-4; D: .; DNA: TGCAGCGTTGTCCTAAATGAAAAACTGTTTTTT; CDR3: CSVVLNEKLFF
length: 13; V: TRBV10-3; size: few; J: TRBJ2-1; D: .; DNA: TGTGCCATCAGGCAGGGGGGGACCGGTGAGCAGTTCTTC; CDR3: CAIRQGGTGEQFF
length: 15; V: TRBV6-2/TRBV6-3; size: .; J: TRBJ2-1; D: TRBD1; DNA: TGTGCCAGCAGAACGACAGTCGGACAGGGGAATGAGCAGTTCTTC; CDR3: CASRTTVGQGNEQFF
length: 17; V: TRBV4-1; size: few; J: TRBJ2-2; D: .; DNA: TGCGCCAGCAGCCAAGATGACTGGCGGTCGAACACCGGGGAGCTGTTTTTT; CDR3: CASSQDDWRSNTGELFF
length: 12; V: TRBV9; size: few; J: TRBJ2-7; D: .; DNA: TGTGCCAGCAGCGGGGAAACCTACGAGCAGTACTTC; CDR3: CASSGETYEQYF
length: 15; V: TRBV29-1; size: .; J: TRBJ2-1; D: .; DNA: TGCAGCGTCATAGGGGGGGTTCGGCAATACAATGAGCAGTTCTTC; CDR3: CSVIGGVRQYNEQFF
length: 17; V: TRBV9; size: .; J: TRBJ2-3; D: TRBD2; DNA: TGTGCCAGCAGCCCATGGGGACTAGGATCTATTCGGGATACGCAGTATTTT; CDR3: CASSPWGLGSIRDTQYF
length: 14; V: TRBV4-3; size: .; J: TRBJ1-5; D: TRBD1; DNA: TGCGCCAGCAGCCATGGACAGGGGAATCAGCCCCAGCATTTT; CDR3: CASSHGQGNQPQHF
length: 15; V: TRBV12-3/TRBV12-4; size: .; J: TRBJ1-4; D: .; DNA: TGTGCCAGCAGTTTTGGGGAAATTGGACGGGAAAAACTGTTTTTT; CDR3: CASSFGEIGREKLFF
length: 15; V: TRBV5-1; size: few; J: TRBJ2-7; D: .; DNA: TGCGCCAGCAGCTTGGCGGGGACATCGGGTGGCGAGCAGTACTTC; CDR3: CASSLAGTSGGEQYF
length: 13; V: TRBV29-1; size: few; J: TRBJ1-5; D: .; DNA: TGCAGCGTTGATCAGGGTTCGGGTCAGCCCCAGCATTTT; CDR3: CSVDQGSGQPQHF
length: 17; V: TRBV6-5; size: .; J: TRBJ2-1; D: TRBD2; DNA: TGTGCCAGCAGTTACCGACCCACTAGCGGGAACTACAATGAGCAGTTCTTC; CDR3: CASSYRPTSGNYNEQFF
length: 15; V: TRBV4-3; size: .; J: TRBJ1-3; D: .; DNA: TGCGCCAGCAGCCCTTCTAGTAGTAAGGGAAACACCATATATTTT; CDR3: CASSPSSSKGNTIYF
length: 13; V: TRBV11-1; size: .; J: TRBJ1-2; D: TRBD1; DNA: TGTGCCAGCAGTCGACAGGGGGCCTCTGGCTACACCTTC; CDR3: CASSRQGASGYTF
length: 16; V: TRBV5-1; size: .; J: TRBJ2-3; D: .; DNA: TGCGCCAGCAGCAGGACTGGAGCGGGTAGCACAGATACGCAGTATTTT; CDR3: CASSRTGAGSTDTQYF
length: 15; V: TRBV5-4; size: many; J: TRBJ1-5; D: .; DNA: TGTGCCAGCAGCTTGCACGGGGGCAGCAATCAGCCCCAGCATTTT; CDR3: CASSLHGGSNQPQHF
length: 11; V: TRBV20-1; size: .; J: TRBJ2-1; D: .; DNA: TGCAGTGCCCTGAGGTCACCTGAGCAGTTCTTC; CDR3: CSALRSPEQFF
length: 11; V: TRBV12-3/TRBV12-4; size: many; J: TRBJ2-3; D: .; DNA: TGTGCCAGCAGCGAGACAGATACGCAGTATTTT; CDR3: CASSETDTQYF
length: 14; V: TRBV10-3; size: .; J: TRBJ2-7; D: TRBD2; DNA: TGTGCCATCTGGGGGGGATCAAGCTCCTACGAGCAGTACTTC; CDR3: CAIWGGSSSYEQYF
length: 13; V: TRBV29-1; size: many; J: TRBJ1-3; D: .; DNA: TGCAGCGGACGACCGGGTTCTGGAAACACCATATATTTT; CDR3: CSGRPGSGNTIYF
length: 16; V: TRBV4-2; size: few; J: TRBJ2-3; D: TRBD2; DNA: TGTGCCAGCAGCCAGGGGACTAGCGGGAACACAGATACGCAGTATTTT; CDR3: CASSQGTSGNTDTQYF
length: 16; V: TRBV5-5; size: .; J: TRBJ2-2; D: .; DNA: TGTGCCAGCAGCTTGCAGGGGGGGAAGAACACCGGGGAGCTGTTTTTT; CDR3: CASSLQGGKNTGELFF
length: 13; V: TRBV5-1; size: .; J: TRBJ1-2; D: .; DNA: TGCGCCAGCAGCTTGGAGAGACTCTATGGCTACACCTTC; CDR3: CASSLERLYGYTF
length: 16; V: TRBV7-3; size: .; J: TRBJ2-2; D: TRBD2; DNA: TGTGCCAGCAGCTTAATGGGGACTAGCGAAGGCGGGGAGCTGTTTTTT; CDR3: CASSLMGTSEGGELFF
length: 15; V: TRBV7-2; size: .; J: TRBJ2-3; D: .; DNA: TGTGCCAGCAGATTACCCGGGACTCGCCCGGATACGCAGTATTTT; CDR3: CASRLPGTRPDTQYF
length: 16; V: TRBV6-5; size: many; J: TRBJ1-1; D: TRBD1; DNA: TGTGCCAGCAGTTACACGACCGGACAGGGCCACACTGAAGCTTTCTTT; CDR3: CASSYTTGQGHTEAFF
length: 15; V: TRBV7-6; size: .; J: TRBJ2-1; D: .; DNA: TGTGCCAGCAGCTTAGGGTCGACGGGTTCTAATGAGCAGTTCTTC; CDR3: CASSLGSTGSNEQFF
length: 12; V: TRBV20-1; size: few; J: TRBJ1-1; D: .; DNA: TGCAGTGCTAAACAGGTGATAACTGAAGCTTTCTTT; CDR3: CSAKQVITEAFF
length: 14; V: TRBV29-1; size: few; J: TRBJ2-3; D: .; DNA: TGCAGCGTCCGCGGCCTTACTGGATCGTCGACGCAGTATTTT; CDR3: CSVRGLTGSSTQYF
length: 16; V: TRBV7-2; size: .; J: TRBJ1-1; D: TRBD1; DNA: TGTGCCAGCAGCTTAGCGGTAGGAGGGCAGGGGGCTGAAGCTTTCTTT; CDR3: CASSLAVGGQGAEAFF
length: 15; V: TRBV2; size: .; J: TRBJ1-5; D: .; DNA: TGTGCCAGCAGCGGTGACAGCGCGAGCAATCAGCCCCAGCATTTT; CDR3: CASSGDSASNQPQHF